This T cell receptor (beta chain) was captured by sequencing in a study of T cell clones after liver transplantation. Clones were sequenced by immunoSEQ multiplex PCR, and TCRdb holds only the in-frame ones, with some missing. The sample has tens of thousands of clones, 75% to 90% seen once. This clone was picked up one time. The CDR3 sequence is 18 residues long. CDR1 is SGDLS and CDR2 is YYNGEE in the germline V gene. With 0 bases clipped from V and 5 bases from J, the junction kept 14 bases outside the gene matches. Sequencing used CD4+ T cells from blood, obtained 12 months after liver transplant. This chain uses TRBV9 with TRBJ2-5, with 9 positions matching TRBD1. This sequence was found in a human patient who received a liver transplant. Some T cells may have come from the graft donor. CDR3 amino acids: CASSVGLGQGKSRETQYF. CDR3 DNA: TGTGCCAGCAGCGTAGGATTAGGACAGGGGAAATCTCGGGAGACCCAGTACTTC.